The present entry profiles one T cell receptor (beta chain) with its context. V was clipped by 5 bases and J by 1 base, with 5 bases between them. In germline, CDR1 is KGHSH, CDR2 LQKENI. The CDR3 runs to 13 residues. Both 60 Vbeta primers and 13 Jbeta primers went into the PCR. In the original workflow: In a later analysis, of some 80 million unique beta chains, roughly 9.9 million appeared in at least two donors. Profiling relied on immunoSEQ multiplex PCR, and the TCRdb table lists in-frame clones only, not all of them. V and J calls and clone size are those listed in that table; D and trimming were worked out from the DNA. The sample has some 90,000 clones, about 80% seen once. This sample was included in a study of cytomegalovirus exposure and HLA in healthy donors. Study summary: Some 200 million T cells yielded approximately 110 million unique TCR beta sequences in earlier analysis.

The chain carries TRBV18 and TRBJ2-2; TRBD1 might be the D (5 bases). The sequenced sample consisted of PBMCs. The clonotype originates from a man aged 50 to 59 in good health and CMV-seropositive. The CDR3 here is CASSGQNTGELFF. In DNA form, the CDR3 reads TGTGCCAGCTCAGGACAGAACACCGGGGAGCTGTTTTTT.